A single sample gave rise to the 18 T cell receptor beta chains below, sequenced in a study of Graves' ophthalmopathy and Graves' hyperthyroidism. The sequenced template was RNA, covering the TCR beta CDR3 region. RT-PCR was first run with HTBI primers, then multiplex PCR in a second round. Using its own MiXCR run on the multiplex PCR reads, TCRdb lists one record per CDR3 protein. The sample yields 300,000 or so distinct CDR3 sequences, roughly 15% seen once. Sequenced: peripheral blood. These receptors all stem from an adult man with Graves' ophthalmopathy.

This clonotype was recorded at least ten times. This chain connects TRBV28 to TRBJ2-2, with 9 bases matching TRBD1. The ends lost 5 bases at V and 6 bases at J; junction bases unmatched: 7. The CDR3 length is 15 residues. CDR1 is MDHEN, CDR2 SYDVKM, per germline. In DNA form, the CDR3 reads TGTGCCAGCAGTCCCGACAGGGGGTACGCCGGGGAGCTGTTTTTT. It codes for CASSPDRGYAGELFF.

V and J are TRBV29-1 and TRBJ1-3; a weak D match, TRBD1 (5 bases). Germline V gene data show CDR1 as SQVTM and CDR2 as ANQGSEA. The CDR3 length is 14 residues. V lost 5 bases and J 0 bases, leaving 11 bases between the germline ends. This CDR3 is CSVREDSSGNTIYF. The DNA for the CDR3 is TGCAGCGTTCGGGAAGACAGCTCTGGAAACACCATATATTTT.

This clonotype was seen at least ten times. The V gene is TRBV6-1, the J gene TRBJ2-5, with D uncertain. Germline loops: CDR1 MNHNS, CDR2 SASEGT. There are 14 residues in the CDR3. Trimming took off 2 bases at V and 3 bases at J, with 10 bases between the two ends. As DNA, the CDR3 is TGTGCCAGCAGTGAACTTGGAGTAAAAGAGACCCAGTACTTC. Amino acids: CASSELGVKETQYF.

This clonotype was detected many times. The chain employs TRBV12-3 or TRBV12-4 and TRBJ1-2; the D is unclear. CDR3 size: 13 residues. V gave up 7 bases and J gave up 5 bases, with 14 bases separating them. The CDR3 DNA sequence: TGTGCCAGCACCCTTCATGCAGCTTATGGCTACACCTTC. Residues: CASTLHAAYGYTF.

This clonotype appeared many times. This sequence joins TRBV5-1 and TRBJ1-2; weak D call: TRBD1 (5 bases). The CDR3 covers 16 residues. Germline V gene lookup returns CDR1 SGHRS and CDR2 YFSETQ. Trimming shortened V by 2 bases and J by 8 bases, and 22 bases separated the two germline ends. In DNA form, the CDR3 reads TGCGCCAGCAGCTTAGGACAAGTTACACTCACGAGCGGCTACACCTTC. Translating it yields CASSLGQVTLTSGYTF.

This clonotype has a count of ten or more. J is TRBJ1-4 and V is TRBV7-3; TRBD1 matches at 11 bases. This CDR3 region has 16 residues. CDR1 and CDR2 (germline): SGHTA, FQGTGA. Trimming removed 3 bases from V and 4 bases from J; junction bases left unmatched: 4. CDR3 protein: CASSFGDRGFNEKLFF. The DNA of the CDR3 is TGTGCCAGCAGCTTTGGGGACAGGGGGTTTAATGAAAAACTGTTTTTT.

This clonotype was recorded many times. CDR3 DNA sequence: TGTGCCTTTCCGGACAGGGCGGGCTACACCTTC. It codes for CAFPDRAGYTF. The chain carries TRBV30 and TRBJ1-2; 8 positions match TRBD1. The CDR3 is 11 amino acids. V shed 7 bases, J shed 8 bases, and the junction held 6 bases outside the gene matches. Germline CDR1 reads GTSNPN; CDR2 reads SVGIG (reference sequence).

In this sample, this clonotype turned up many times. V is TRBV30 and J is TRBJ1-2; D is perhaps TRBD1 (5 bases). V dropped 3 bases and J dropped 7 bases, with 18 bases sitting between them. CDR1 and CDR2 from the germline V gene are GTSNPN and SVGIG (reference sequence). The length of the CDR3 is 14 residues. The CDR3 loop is CAWSQGSWGRGYTF. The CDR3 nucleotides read TGTGCCTGGAGCCAGGGTTCCTGGGGTCGTGGCTACACCTTC.

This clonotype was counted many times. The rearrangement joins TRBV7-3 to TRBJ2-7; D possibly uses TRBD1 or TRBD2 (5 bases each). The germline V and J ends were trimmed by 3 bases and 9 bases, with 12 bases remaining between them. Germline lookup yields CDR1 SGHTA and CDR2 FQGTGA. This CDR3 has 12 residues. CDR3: CASSFDGTAQYF. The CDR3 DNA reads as TGTGCCAGCAGCTTCGACGGGACGGCGCAGTACTTC.

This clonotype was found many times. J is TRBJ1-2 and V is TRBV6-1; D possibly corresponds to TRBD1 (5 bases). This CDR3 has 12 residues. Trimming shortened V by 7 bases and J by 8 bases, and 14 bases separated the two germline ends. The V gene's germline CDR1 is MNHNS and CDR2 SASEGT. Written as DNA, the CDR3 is TGTGCCAGCAAGGACACCACTTTCGGCTACACCTTC. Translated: CASKDTTFGYTF.

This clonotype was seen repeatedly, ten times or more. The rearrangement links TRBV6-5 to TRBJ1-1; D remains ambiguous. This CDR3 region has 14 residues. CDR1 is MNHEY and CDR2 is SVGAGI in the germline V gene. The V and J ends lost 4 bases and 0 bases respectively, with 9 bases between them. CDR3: CASSSIPMNTEAFF. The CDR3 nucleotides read TGTGCCAGCAGTTCGATTCCCATGAACACTGAAGCTTTCTTT.

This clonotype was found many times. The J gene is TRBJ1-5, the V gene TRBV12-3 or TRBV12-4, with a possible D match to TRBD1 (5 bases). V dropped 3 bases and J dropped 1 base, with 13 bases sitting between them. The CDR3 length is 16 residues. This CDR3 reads CASSLSQGHSNQPQHF. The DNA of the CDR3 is TGTGCCAGCAGTTTGTCGCAGGGCCACAGCAATCAGCCCCAGCATTTT.

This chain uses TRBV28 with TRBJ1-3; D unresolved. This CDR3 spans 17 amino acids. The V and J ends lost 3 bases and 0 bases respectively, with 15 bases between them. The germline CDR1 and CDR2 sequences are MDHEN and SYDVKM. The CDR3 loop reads CASSFPPGTISGNTIYF. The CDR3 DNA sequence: TGTGCCAGCAGTTTCCCCCCGGGTACGATCTCTGGAAACACCATATATTTT.

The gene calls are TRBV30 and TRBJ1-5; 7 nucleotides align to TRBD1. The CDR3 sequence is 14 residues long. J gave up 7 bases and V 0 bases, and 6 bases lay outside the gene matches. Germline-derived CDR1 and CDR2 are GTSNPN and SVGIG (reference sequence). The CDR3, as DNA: TGTGCCTGGAGTGTTTCCCAGGGGGAGCAGCCCCAGCATTTT. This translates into CAWSVSQGEQPQHF.

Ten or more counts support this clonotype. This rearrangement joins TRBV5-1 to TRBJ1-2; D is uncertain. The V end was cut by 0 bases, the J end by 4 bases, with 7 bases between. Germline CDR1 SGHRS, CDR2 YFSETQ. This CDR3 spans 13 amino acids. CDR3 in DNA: TGCGCCAGCAGCTTGGATGCGATCTATGGCTACACCTTC. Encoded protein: CASSLDAIYGYTF. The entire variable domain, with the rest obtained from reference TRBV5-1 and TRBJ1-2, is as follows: KAGVTQTPRYLIKTRGQQVTLSCSPISGHRSVSWYQQTPGQGLQFLFEYFSETQRNKGNFPGRFSGRQFSNSRSEMNVSTLELGDSALYLCASSLDAIYGYTFGSGTRLTVV.

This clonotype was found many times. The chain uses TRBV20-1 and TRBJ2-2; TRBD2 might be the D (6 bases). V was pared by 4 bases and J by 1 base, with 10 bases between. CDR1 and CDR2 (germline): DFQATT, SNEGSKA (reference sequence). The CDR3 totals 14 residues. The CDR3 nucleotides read TGCAGTGCTATGGAGGGGATGAACACCGGGGAGCTGTTTTTT. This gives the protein CSAMEGMNTGELFF.

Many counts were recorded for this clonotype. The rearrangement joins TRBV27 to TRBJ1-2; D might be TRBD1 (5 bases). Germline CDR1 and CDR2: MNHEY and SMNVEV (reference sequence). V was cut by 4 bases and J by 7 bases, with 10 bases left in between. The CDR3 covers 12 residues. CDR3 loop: CASSSQGSGYTF. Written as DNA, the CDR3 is TGTGCCAGCAGTTCTCAGGGCAGTGGCTACACCTTC.

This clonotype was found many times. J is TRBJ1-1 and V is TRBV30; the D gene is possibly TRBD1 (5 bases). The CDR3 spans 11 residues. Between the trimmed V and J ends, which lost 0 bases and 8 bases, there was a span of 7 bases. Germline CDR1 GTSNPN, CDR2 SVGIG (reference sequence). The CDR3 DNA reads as TGTGCCTGGAGTGTAGAGGGGGAAGCTTTCTTT. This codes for CAWSVEGEAFF.